This is a list of T cell receptor beta chains from one sample in a study of blood T cell repertoires in COVID-19. Profiling relied on immunoSEQ multiplex PCR, and the TCRdb table lists in-frame clones only, not all of them. The table shows approximately 31,000 clones, with roughly 93% occurring only once. Specimen: peripheral blood. These receptors originate from a male donor with active COVID-19. The CDR3 runs from the conserved cysteine through the conserved F or W. D genes are given only for firm matches. The size entry is marked missing in some rows and otherwise reads once, few, many or a size class.

cdr3_nt cdr3_aa clone_size v_call d_call j_call
TGTGCCAGCAGTTACAGATGGCAGGGGAATTCACCCCTCCACTTT CASSYRWQGNSPLHF NA TRBV6-5 NA TRBJ1-6
TGCGCCAGCAGCTTCTCCGCAGGGTCGACTGAAGCTTTCTTT CASSFSAGSTEAFF NA TRBV5-1 NA TRBJ1-1
TGTGCCAGTAGTGCGGGTGTGGAGACCCAGTACTTC CASSAGVETQYF NA TRBV19 NA TRBJ2-5
TGTGCCAGCAGACCGAACCTGGGACAGGGAGACCAAGAGACCCAGTACTTC CASRPNLGQGDQETQYF once TRBV7-2 TRBD1 TRBJ2-5
TGTGCCAGCAGCTTAGATGGACAGGGGTGGAATGAGCAGTTCTTC CASSLDGQGWNEQFF NA TRBV7-3 TRBD1 TRBJ2-1
TGTGCCAGCAGTTTGAACCGACAGTCGAACTATGGCTACACCTTC CASSLNRQSNYGYTF NA TRBV27 NA TRBJ1-2
TGTGCCAGCAGCCAAGATGGCCGCTCCTACAATGAGCAGTTCTTC CASSQDGRSYNEQFF NA TRBV3-1/TRBV3-2 NA TRBJ2-1
TGCGCCAGCAGCCAGATCGGGACAGGGAGGTTTGGAAACACCATATATTTT CASSQIGTGRFGNTIYF NA TRBV4-1 TRBD1 TRBJ1-3
TGTGCCAGCAGCCCAGGGGGGATGAACACTGAAGCTTTCTTT CASSPGGMNTEAFF once TRBV6-5 TRBD1 TRBJ1-1
TGTGCCAGCAGCTTAGTAGGGCGGGGGGGCGTCGGAGAGACCCAGTACTTC CASSLVGRGGVGETQYF NA TRBV7-8 TRBD2 TRBJ2-5
TGTGCCAGCAGCCAGGCTTTGGGACAGGGATCTGGGGCCAACGTCCTGACTTTC CASSQALGQGSGANVLTF NA TRBV3-1/TRBV3-2 TRBD1 TRBJ2-6
TGTGCCAGCAGTTTAAAGTGGACAGCTTACTACGAGCAGTACTTC CASSLKWTAYYEQYF NA TRBV27 NA TRBJ2-7
TGTGCCACCAGCAGAGCACGTTCCGGGACTAGTTGGGCCGGGGAGCTGTTTTTT CATSRARSGTSWAGELFF NA TRBV15 TRBD2 TRBJ2-2
TGTGCCAGCCCTGTGTTATTATCAGGGGACACTGAAGCTTTCTTT CASPVLLSGDTEAFF NA TRBV2 NA TRBJ1-1
TGTGCCAGCAGCGGGCAGGCGCAGAACACCGGGGAGCTGTTTTTT CASSGQAQNTGELFF NA TRBV9 NA TRBJ2-2
TGTGCCAGCAGCCCTCGGACAGGGGCGTCCACAGATACGCAGTATTTT CASSPRTGASTDTQYF once TRBV9 TRBD1 TRBJ2-3
TGTGCCAGCTCAGCGGACAGGGCCGAGCAGTACTTC CASSADRAEQYF NA TRBV18 TRBD1 TRBJ2-7
TGTGCCAGCAGGAATACACGCCCCTCGAACACTGAAGCTTTCTTT CASRNTRPSNTEAFF NA TRBV2 NA TRBJ1-1
TGTGCCAGCAGCGATCAGGGGGCGAGGTACAATGAGCAGTTCTTC CASSDQGARYNEQFF NA TRBV2 TRBD1 TRBJ2-1
TGTGCCAGCAGTCCCGACAGGGTCTTATTAGCTTTCTTT CASSPDRVLLAFF few TRBV6-5 TRBD1 TRBJ1-1